This T cell receptor (beta chain) was identified during a study of blood T cell repertoires in COVID-19. Whole-study context: Some COVID-19 samples were acute and others convalescent; all came from the United States, Italy and Spain. The analysed material was cDNA or gDNA that came from T cells, B-cell-depleted T cells, or PBMCs.

The CDR3 has 13 residues. The V gene lost 6 bases and the J gene lost 5 bases, with 10 bases spanning the gap. Original handling: How many nucleated cells were present was estimated from reference gene primer amplification. The protocol was immunoSEQ multiplex PCR, while the TCRdb copy is restricted to in-frame clones and leaves out a portion. V and J calls and clone size follow that table, whereas D and trimming were derived from the DNA. The repertoire holds some 55,000 clones, with 75% to 90% as singletons. This clonotype was obtained from a woman aged 55-70 years with acute or convalescent COVID-19. This rearrangement joins TRBV12-3 or TRBV12-4 to TRBJ2-2, with a weak D call TRBD1 (6 bases). Sequenced: peripheral blood. CDR3 loop: CASRIGGTGELFF. The CDR3 coding sequence is TGTGCCAGCAGAATAGGGGGAACCGGGGAGCTGTTTTTT.